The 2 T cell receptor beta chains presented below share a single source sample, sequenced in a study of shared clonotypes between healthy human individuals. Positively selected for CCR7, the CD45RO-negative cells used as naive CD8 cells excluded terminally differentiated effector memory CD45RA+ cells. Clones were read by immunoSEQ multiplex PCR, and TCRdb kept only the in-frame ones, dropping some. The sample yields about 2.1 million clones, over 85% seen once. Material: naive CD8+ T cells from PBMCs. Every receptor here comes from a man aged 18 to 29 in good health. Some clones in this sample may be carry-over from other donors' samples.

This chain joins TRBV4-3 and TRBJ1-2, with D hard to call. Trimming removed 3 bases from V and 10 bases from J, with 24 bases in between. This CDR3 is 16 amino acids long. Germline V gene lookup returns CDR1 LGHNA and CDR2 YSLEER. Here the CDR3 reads CASSQSSRPEYGDYTF. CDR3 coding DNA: TGCGCCAGCAGCCAGTCTTCCAGGCCAGAGTATGGCGACTACACCTTC.

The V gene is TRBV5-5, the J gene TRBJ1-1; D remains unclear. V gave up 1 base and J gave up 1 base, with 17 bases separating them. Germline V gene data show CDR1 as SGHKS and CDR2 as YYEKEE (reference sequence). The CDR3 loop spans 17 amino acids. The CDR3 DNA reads TGTGCCAGCAGCTTGCCATCGTGGGCAGCACAGAACACTGAAGCTTTCTTT. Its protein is CASSLPSWAAQNTEAFF. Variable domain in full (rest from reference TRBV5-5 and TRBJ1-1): DAGVTQSPTHLIKTRGQQVTLRCSPISGHKSVSWYQQVLGQGPQFIFQYYEKEERGRGNFPDRFSARQFPNYSSELNVNALLLGDSALYLCASSLPSWAAQNTEAFFGQGTRLTVV.